This T cell receptor (beta chain) was obtained from a study of regulatory T cells in long-lasting Graves disease. Overall study: Persistent cases took antithyroid drugs over 5 years and stayed TSH receptor antibody positive.

This clonotype was recorded once. A read error may produce the germline difference seen at one junction end. Time point meaning: persistent/refractory GD, antithyroid drugs over 5 years with positive TRAb. TCR sequences were obtained from RNA taken from PBMCs. Arm-PCR of CDR3 regions and iRepertoire HTBI primers were used to build TCR beta libraries. In the authors' workflow: 60 or so TRBV and about 15 TRBJ segments were identified across samples. TCRdb itself ran the multiplex PCR reads through MiXCR, one entry per CDR3 protein. For this entry, the V and J calls and clone size follow TCRdb and not the study's own pipeline. The data hold hundreds of thousands of distinct CDR3 sequences, with around 20% observed a single time. The sequence was collected from a female donor with Graves disease. Sample: peripheral blood mononuclear cells (PBMCs), taken when the disease was refractory, from a patient treated with antithyroid drugs.

The CDR3 coding sequence is TGTGCCAGCAGACAGGCGATGGAAACCCAGTGCTTC. Translating gives CASRQAMETQCF. V usage is TRBV28 and J usage is TRBJ2-5; D might be TRBD1 (5 bases). CDR3 length: 12 residues. CDR1 and CDR2 from the germline V gene are MDHEN and SYDVKM.